Below are 19 T cell receptor beta chains sequenced from a single sample in a study of molecular identifiers for immune sequencing clone quantification. Each CDR3 protein is one row after TCRdb ran MiXCR on the PCR reads. The data contain over 600,000 distinct CDR3 sequences, nearly 20% of them seen just once; the ten biggest clones take up 0.85% to 0.9%. What was sequenced was naive CD8+ T cells from blood, with Jurkat cell RNA spiked in. Subset given: FACS-sorted CD8+CD4-CCR7+CD45RA+ naive T cells. The receptors come from a human donor in good health. Some libraries in this study had Jurkat cell RNA spiked in.

The chain uses TRBV6-5 and TRBJ2-3, with unresolved D. V lost 4 bases to trimming and J lost 4 bases, with 15 bases between them. The CDR3 has 15 amino acids. Germline CDR1 reads MNHEY; CDR2 reads SVGAGI. The CDR3 sequence is CASSLTEVLPDTQYF. The CDR3 bases are TGTGCCAGCAGTTTAACCGAGGTCTTACCAGATACGCAGTATTTT.

This clonotype was recorded at least ten times. V gene TRBV6-1 combines with J gene TRBJ2-3; no clear D. Germline CDR1 and CDR2: MNHNS and SASEGT. The ends were cut back, 2 bases at V and 3 bases at J, with 9 bases in the middle. The length of the CDR3 is 14 residues. The CDR3 DNA reads TGTGCCAGCAGTGAACTTGCTAGAACAGATACGCAGTATTTT. Translation: CASSELARTDTQYF.

This clonotype has just a few counts. The chain has TRBV19 and TRBJ2-4; perhaps TRBD2 as D (5 bases). CDR3 length equals 15 residues. CDR1 LNHDA and CDR2 SQIVND come from the germline V gene (reference sequence). The V end was cut by 0 bases, the J end by 0 bases, with 6 bases between. CDR3 in amino acids: CASSIDAGAKNIQYF. The CDR3 DNA is TGTGCCAGTAGTATAGATGCGGGAGCCAAAAACATTCAGTACTTC.

The chain links TRBV19 to TRBJ2-2; D unclear. The CDR3 length is 12 residues. Deletions cut 11 bases from V and 1 base from J, with 8 bases between. Per the germline V gene, CDR1 is LNHDA and CDR2 is SQIVND (reference sequence). The CDR3 protein is CAALGNTGELFF. As DNA, the CDR3 is TGTGCCGCCTTGGGGAACACCGGGGAGCTGTTTTTT. Full variable domain (rest looked up from reference TRBV19 and TRBJ2-2): DGGITQSPKYLFRKEGQNVTLSCEQNLNHDAMYWYRQDPGQGLRLIYYSQIVNDFQKGDIAEGYSVSREKKESFPLTVTSAQKNPTAFYLCAALGNTGELFFGEGSRLTVL.

In the case of this clonotype: One end of the junction is discordant with germline, which a read error may explain. V usage is TRBV28 and J usage is TRBJ2-7, with D maybe TRBD1 (5 bases). The CDR3 consists of 14 residues. Germline values: CDR1 MDHEN, CDR2 SYDVKM. The CDR3 here is CASSYSQGGYELYF. In DNA form, the CDR3 reads TGTGCCAGCAGTTACTCCCAGGGCGGCTACGAGCTGTACTTC.

The V gene is TRBV7-9, the J gene TRBJ1-2; D is ambiguous. The CDR3 is made up of 12 amino acids. Germline assignment: CDR1 SEHNR and CDR2 FQNEAQ (reference sequence). Trimming took 5 bases from V and 5 from J, leaving 9 bases between them. The CDR3 sequence is CASSEGTYGYTF. The CDR3 DNA reads TGTGCCAGCAGCGAGGGAACTTATGGCTACACCTTC.

As regards this clonotype: The conserved phenylalanine or tryptophan normally closing the CDR3 is absent here, so this likely arose from a read error. The rearrangement uses TRBV5-1 and TRBJ1-1; D is unresolved. CDR1 and CDR2 (germline): SGHRS, YFSETQ. The CDR3 totals 11 residues. V lost 10 bases and J 5 bases, leaving 12 bases between the germline ends. CDR3 DNA: TGCGCCGGCAACTGGGGAACTGAAGCTTTCCTT. Amino acids: CAGNWGTEAFL.

This clonotype was counted a few times. This sequence joins TRBV19 and TRBJ2-2; a weak D match, TRBD2 (6 bases). Per the germline V gene, CDR1 is LNHDA and CDR2 is SQIVND (reference sequence). The V gene lost 5 bases and the J gene lost 5 bases, with 12 bases spanning the gap. The length of the CDR3 is 14 residues. CDR3 loop: CASSGGTPTGELFF. CDR3 coding DNA: TGTGCCAGTAGTGGAGGGACTCCGACCGGGGAGCTGTTTTTT.

In its sample, this clonotype was seen many times. This rearrangement joins TRBV7-9 to TRBJ2-3; D is perhaps TRBD2 (6 bases). CDR1 is SEHNR and CDR2 is FQNEAQ in the germline V gene (reference sequence). V dropped 5 bases and J dropped 10 bases, with 19 bases sitting between them. This CDR3 comprises 14 residues. CDR3 DNA sequence: TGTGCCAGCAGCCCGAGACTGTCACCGGGGGCGCAGTATTTT. Translation gives CASSPRLSPGAQYF.

Only a few counts were recorded for this clonotype. This chain joins TRBV28 and TRBJ1-6; D remains ambiguous. The CDR3 has 17 amino acids. V lost 1 base and J lost 5, with 15 bases in between. Germline values: CDR1 MDHEN, CDR2 SYDVKM. The DNA of the CDR3 is TGTGCCAGCAGTTTATTGGGAACCCCCATCGATAATTCACCCCTCCACTTT. This sequence encodes CASSLLGTPIDNSPLHF.

Comments on this clonotype: A read error is possible here, since a much larger clone lies one base away. This chain uses TRBV4-3 with TRBJ2-6, with D perhaps matching TRBD1 (6 bases). The CDR3 has 17 amino acids. Germline lookup yields CDR1 LGHNA and CDR2 YSLEER. CDR3 DNA sequence: TGCGCCAGCAACCAAGATATGGCAGGGGCTGGGGCCAACGTCCTGACTTTC. Its translation is CASNQDMAGAGANVLTF.

This clonotype was counted many times. The chain joins TRBV4-3 to TRBJ2-7; 10 bases are a match to TRBD1. The CDR3 runs 15 residues. V was clipped by 1 base and J by 0 bases; unmatched bases: 0. Germline-derived CDR1 and CDR2 are LGHNA and YSLEER. This CDR3 reads CASSQGTGGSYEQYF. The CDR3, as DNA: TGCGCCAGCAGCCAAGGGACAGGGGGCTCCTACGAGCAGTACTTC.

There are many counts of this clonotype. The CDR3 reads CASSLGWQTNEKLFF. The CDR3 nucleotides are TGTGCCAGCAGCTTAGGTTGGCAGACAAATGAAAAACTGTTTTTT. The V and J genes are TRBV7-9 and TRBJ1-4, with D uncertain. Germline V gives CDR1 SEHNR, CDR2 FQNEAQ (reference sequence). Trimming stripped 1 base from V and 5 bases from J, with 11 bases between. CDR3 size: 15 residues.

This clonotype was recorded at least ten times. The chain employs TRBV5-6 and TRBJ2-5, with TRBD1 identical over 7 bases. The V gene's germline CDR1 is SGHDT and CDR2 YYEEEE. CDR3 length: 16 amino acids. The J segment lost 6 bases and the V segment lost 6 bases, leaving 17 bases of the junction unmatched. This CDR3 reads CASTYLTGTAPKTQYF. The CDR3 DNA follows: TGTGCCAGCACCTACCTAACCGGGACAGCCCCGAAGACCCAGTACTTC.

This clonotype was detected many times. The rearrangement joins TRBV28 to TRBJ1-4; possible D gene TRBD1, 5 bases. V was trimmed by 5 bases and J by 7 bases, leaving 14 bases between them. Germline V gene lookup returns CDR1 MDHEN and CDR2 SYDVKM. This CDR3 has 14 residues. In DNA form, the CDR3 reads TGTGCCAGCAGTCGTCCCTTCCAGGGTGAAAAACTGTTTTTT. As protein: CASSRPFQGEKLFF.

CDR3 residues: CASRILARGDGELFF. DNA of the CDR3: TGTGCCAGCAGGATCCTAGCCCGGGGGGACGGGGAGCTGTTTTTT. V usage is TRBV6-5 and J usage is TRBJ2-2, with 7 bases that match TRBD2. The germline V gene has CDR1 MNHEY and CDR2 SVGAGI. The CDR3 sequence is 15 residues long. The trim removed 6 bases at V and 7 bases at J, leaving 11 bases unmatched.

The chain links TRBV4-3 to TRBJ2-7; D is undetermined. The germline gives CDR1 LGHNA, CDR2 YSLEER. Trimming shortened V by 1 base and J by 0 bases, and 10 bases separated the two germline ends. This CDR3 is built from 15 residues. The CDR3 loop reads CASSQGFGTSYEQYF. CDR3 nucleotides: TGCGCCAGCAGCCAAGGGTTCGGCACCTCCTACGAGCAGTACTTC.

This sequence joins TRBV4-3 and TRBJ2-5; 7 bases are shared with TRBD2. The germline V gene encodes CDR1 LGHNA and CDR2 YSLEER. This CDR3 has 15 amino acids. V dropped 1 base and J dropped 2; count of bases not matched to a gene: 4. The CDR3 is CASSQVWRGQETQYF. The CDR3 bases are TGCGCCAGCAGCCAAGTTTGGCGGGGGCAAGAGACCCAGTACTTC.

CDR3 amino acids: CASSFTGLANEQFF. DNA for the CDR3: TGTGCCAGCAGTTTTACGGGACTAGCAAATGAGCAGTTCTTC. The V gene is TRBV27, the J gene TRBJ2-1; the match to TRBD2 covers 9 bases. Germline V CDR1 and CDR2: MNHEY, SMNVEV (reference sequence). The CDR3 has 14 amino acids. The ends lost 3 bases at V and 7 bases at J; junction bases unmatched: 4.